The 26 T cell receptor beta chains reported below all come from one sample, sequenced in a study of blood T cell repertoires in COVID-19. Assay: immunoSEQ multiplex PCR; the TCRdb copy retains only in-frame clones and omits some. The sample lists about 140,000 clones, 88% occurring once. The specimen was peripheral blood. All receptors come from a woman aged 55-69 years with acute or convalescent COVID-19.

This clone was observed a handful of times. The rearrangement uses TRBV27 and TRBJ2-2, with TRBD1 matching 8 bases. The V gene end was trimmed by 6 bases and the J gene end by 5 bases; junction bases not matched to a gene: 5. This CDR3 spans 14 amino acids. From germline, CDR1 is MNHEY and CDR2 SMNVEV (reference sequence). CDR3 sequence (DNA): TGTGCCAGCAGCCCGGGACAGGTGACCGGGGAGCTGTTTTTT. It codes for CASSPGQVTGELFF.

J is TRBJ2-6 and V is TRBV23-1; D call uncertain. TRBV23-1 is labeled an ORF, and its function is uncertain. V lost 7 bases and J 0 bases, leaving 16 bases between the germline ends. This CDR3 region has 17 residues. CDR3 sequence: CASTPPDSDSGANVLTF. The CDR3 DNA reads TGCGCCAGCACTCCCCCAGACTCCGACTCTGGGGCCAACGTCCTGACTTTC.

This sequence joins TRBV5-1 and TRBJ1-5; 8 nucleotides match TRBD1. This CDR3 region has 14 residues. The trim removed 0 bases at V and 5 bases at J, leaving 1 base unmatched. CDR1 is SGHRS and CDR2 is YFSETQ in the germline V gene. The CDR3 sequence is CASSLGQGYQPQHF. The CDR3 DNA reads as TGCGCCAGCAGCTTGGGACAGGGGTATCAGCCCCAGCATTTT.

CDR3 DNA sequence: TGTGCCAGCTCACCACCAGCAGGGGGCGAAGAGCAGTACTTC. Protein: CASSPPAGGEEQYF. This chain links TRBV18 with TRBJ2-7, with 8 bases matching TRBD1. This CDR3 region has 14 residues. V was pared by 0 bases and J by 7 bases, with 5 bases of the junction left unmatched. The V gene's germline CDR1 is KGHSH and CDR2 LQKENI.

The rearrangement links TRBV24-1 to TRBJ2-5; 7 bases fit TRBD1. V lost 4 bases to trimming and J lost 4 bases; unmatched junction nucleotides: 8. Germline assignment: CDR1 KGHDR and CDR2 SFDVKD. This CDR3 has 15 residues. CDR3 in DNA: TGTGCCACCAGTGACCCCTCGGGACAGCGAGAGACCCAGTACTTC. Translation gives CATSDPSGQRETQYF.

The chain has TRBV30 and TRBJ1-3; the D is unclear. Germline CDR1 reads GTSNPN; CDR2 reads SVGIG (reference sequence). Trimming shortened V by 5 bases and J by 0 bases, and 11 bases separated the two germline ends. This CDR3 has 14 amino acids. This chain's CDR3 is CAWSAVNSGNTIYF. Written as DNA, the CDR3 is TGTGCCTGGTCTGCAGTGAACTCTGGAAACACCATATATTTT. The variable domain in full, completed from reference TRBV30 and TRBJ1-3, reads SQTIHQWPATLVQPVGSPLSLECTVEGTSNPNLYWYRQAAGRGLQLLFYSVGIGQISSEVPQNLSASRPQDRQFILSSKKLLLSDSGFYLCAWSAVNSGNTIYFGEGSWLTVV.

The rearrangement joins TRBV5-1 to TRBJ1-4; 7 positions match TRBD1. The V segment lost 4 bases and the J segment 7 bases; nucleotides outside the gene matches: 10. This CDR3 comprises 15 residues. Germline V gene sequence: CDR1 SGHRS, CDR2 YFSETQ. CDR3 sequence: CASSREGQPFEKLFF. For the CDR3, the DNA is TGCGCCAGCAGCCGAGAGGGACAGCCATTTGAAAAACTGTTTTTT.

The chain has TRBV7-2 and TRBJ1-5, with TRBD1 as a possible D gene (5 bases). Germline assignment: CDR1 SGHTA and CDR2 FQGNSA. V was clipped by 1 base and J by 5 bases, with 12 bases between them. The CDR3 loop spans 15 amino acids. DNA for the CDR3: TGTGCCAGCAGCTTAGAGGGCCAGGGATATCAGCCCCAGCATTTT. Its translation is CASSLEGQGYQPQHF.

The rearrangement uses TRBV9 and TRBJ1-2; TRBD1 aligns across 7 bases. Looked up from germline, CDR1 is SGDLS and CDR2 is YYNGEE. V was clipped by 4 bases and J by 2 bases; unmatched bases: 5. CDR3 length: 14 residues. CDR3 nucleotides: TGTGCCAGCAGCAGCCGGACAGGAAACTATGGCTACACCTTC. Translated, it gives CASSSRTGNYGYTF.

V is TRBV14 and J is TRBJ1-6, with D tentatively TRBD1 (5 bases). CDR3 length: 14 residues. Deletions cut 5 bases from V and 8 bases from J, with 13 bases between. Germline loops: CDR1 SGHDN, CDR2 FVKESK. This chain's CDR3 is CASSIRPGDSPLHF. The CDR3 coding sequence is TGTGCCAGCAGCATCCGGCCGGGGGATTCACCCCTCCACTTT.

The chain is built from TRBV7-8 and TRBJ2-7; 9 nucleotides line up with TRBD1. The CDR3 runs 18 residues. The germline V gene encodes CDR1 SGHVS and CDR2 FQNEAQ. After removal of 2 bases from V and 0 bases from J, the junction contained 11 bases not matched to a gene. CDR3 amino acids: CASSLRWTGEWSSYEQYF. DNA for the CDR3: TGTGCCAGCAGCTTAAGGTGGACAGGGGAATGGAGCTCCTACGAGCAGTACTTC.

This sequence joins TRBV6-1 and TRBJ1-2; no clear D gene. The CDR3 totals 12 residues. V was pared by 3 bases and J by 2 bases, with 4 bases between. Per germline, CDR1 MNHNS and CDR2 SASEGT. The CDR3 coding sequence is TGTGCCAGCAGTGACAGAAACTATGGCTACACCTTC. Translated, it gives CASSDRNYGYTF.

This rearrangement joins TRBV4-3 to TRBJ2-3, with D possibly being TRBD2 (5 bases). This CDR3 contains 16 residues. Trimming removed 5 bases from V and 1 base from J, with 16 bases in between. Germline CDR1 LGHNA, CDR2 YSLEER. CDR3 protein: CASSWRWGEGTDTQYF. CDR3 DNA: TGCGCCAGCAGCTGGCGGTGGGGAGAGGGCACAGATACGCAGTATTTT.

This clone was seen only once. DNA of the CDR3: TGTGCCAGCAGCCAGACCGTGAGAGGGAGTAATGGCTACACCTTC. This gives the protein CASSQTVRGSNGYTF. This rearrangement joins TRBV3-1 (or the pseudogene TRBV3-2) to TRBJ1-2; D remains unclear. Trimming shortened V by 3 bases and J by 6 bases, and 17 bases separated the two germline ends. The CDR3 has 15 amino acids. Germline CDR1 LGHDT, CDR2 YNNKEL (reference sequence).

The genes are TRBV4-2 and TRBJ1-5, with a tentative D call TRBD1 (6 bases). Trimming took 2 bases from V and 3 from J, leaving 14 bases between them. The CDR3 covers 16 residues. CDR1 is LGHNA, CDR2 YNFKEQ, per germline. The CDR3 bases are TGTGCCAGCAGCCAAACGAGCACAGGGCACAATCAGCCCCAGCATTTT. Translating gives CASSQTSTGHNQPQHF.

The CDR3 DNA follows: TGTGCCAGCAGTCGCAGGGGACAGGGAGCTGGAAACACCATATATTTT. Its protein is CASSRRGQGAGNTIYF. The chain combines TRBV2 with TRBJ1-3, with 9 bases identical to TRBD1. Germline values: CDR1 SNHLY, CDR2 FYNNEI. The length of the CDR3 is 16 residues. With V trimmed by 5 bases and J by 2 bases, 7 bases remained unmatched.

The chain has TRBV7-2 and TRBJ1-2; the match to TRBD1 covers 10 bases. The CDR3 extends over 14 amino acids. The trim removed 6 bases at V and 2 bases at J, leaving 3 bases unmatched. CDR1 is SGHTA and CDR2 is FQGNSA in the germline V gene. The CDR3 region is CASSSDRGNYGYTF. Here the CDR3 DNA reads TGTGCCAGCAGTTCGGACAGGGGGAACTATGGCTACACCTTC.

This clone was recorded once. V usage is TRBV7-2 and J usage is TRBJ2-5; D gene unclear. Germline assignment: CDR1 SGHTA and CDR2 FQGNSA. The CDR3 spans 14 residues. V was clipped by 2 bases and J by 1 base, with 8 bases between them. The CDR3 nucleotides are TGTGCCAGCAGCTTAACGAGGTCCCAAGAGACCCAGTACTTC. Translation gives CASSLTRSQETQYF.

The genes are TRBV12-3 or TRBV12-4 and TRBJ2-6; no clear D gene. The V end was cut by 6 bases, the J end by 0 bases, with 3 bases between. There are 13 residues in the CDR3. The CDR3, as DNA: TGTGCCAGCAGGTACTCTGGGGCCAACGTCCTGACTTTC. Encoded protein: CASRYSGANVLTF.

The chain combines TRBV7-2 with TRBJ1-2, with TRBD1 matching 7 bases. The CDR3 totals 16 residues. The V gene's germline CDR1 is SGHTA and CDR2 FQGNSA. J lost 0 bases, V lost 5 bases, and 9 bases had no gene match. The chain's CDR3 is CASSARTGGANYGYTF. CDR3 bases: TGTGCCAGCAGCGCAAGGACAGGTGGAGCTAACTATGGCTACACCTTC.

This clone was seen a handful of times. J is TRBJ1-2 and V is TRBV5-1; D not resolved. Germline assignment: CDR1 SGHRS and CDR2 YFSETQ. CDR3 size: 15 residues. Trimming removed 4 bases from V and 2 bases from J, with 15 bases in between. This CDR3 reads CASSGDTSGNYGYTF. In nucleotides, the CDR3 is TGCGCCAGCAGCGGTGACACCTCTGGGAACTATGGCTACACCTTC.

This chain joins TRBV20-1 and TRBJ2-2; 7 bases map to TRBD1. This CDR3 has 16 residues. V shed 3 bases and J 6 bases; nucleotides not matched to a gene: 13. CDR1 and CDR2 from the germline V gene are DFQATT and SNEGSKA (reference sequence). The CDR3 protein is CSASLTGQGDAGELFF. The CDR3 DNA reads as TGCAGTGCTAGTCTAACGGGGCAGGGGGACGCCGGGGAGCTGTTTTTT.

This chain uses TRBV4-3 with TRBJ2-7; perhaps TRBD1 as D (6 bases). Trimming removed 4 bases from V and 4 bases from J, with 17 bases in between. This CDR3 is built from 15 residues. Germline V lookup: CDR1 LGHNA, CDR2 YSLEER. Written as DNA, the CDR3 is TGCGCCAGCAGCCGAGGGTGGGGGCTTGGGTACGAGCAGTACTTC. Protein: CASSRGWGLGYEQYF.

The CDR3 nucleotides read TGTGCCAGCTCCTCCGGACCACGGGGCACTGAAGCTTTCTTT. This encodes CASSSGPRGTEAFF. The V and J genes are TRBV18 and TRBJ1-1; D is uncertain. V was clipped by 6 bases and J by 4 bases, with 15 bases between them. The CDR3 consists of 14 residues. Germline CDR1 and CDR2: KGHSH and LQKENI.

This chain joins TRBV9 and TRBJ1-3; 8 bases line up with TRBD1. With V trimmed by 0 bases and J by 3 bases, 5 bases remained unmatched. Germline loops: CDR1 SGDLS, CDR2 YYNGEE. The CDR3 runs 16 residues. The CDR3 reads CASSVGTGSNGNTIYF. In DNA, the CDR3 is TGTGCCAGCAGCGTAGGGACAGGGTCTAATGGAAACACCATATATTTT. Drawing the rest from reference TRBV9 and TRBJ1-3, the complete variable domain is DSGVTQTPKHLITATGQRVTLRCSPRSGDLSVYWYQQSLDQGLQFLIQYYNGEERAKGNILERFSAQQFPDLHSELNLSSLELGDSALYFCASSVGTGSNGNTIYFGEGSWLTVV.

The J gene is TRBJ2-7, the V gene TRBV9, with 9 bases identical to TRBD1. CDR1 SGDLS and CDR2 YYNGEE come from the germline V gene. Losses at the gene ends were 3 bases for V and 6 bases for J; bases not matched to a gene: 13. There are 16 residues in the CDR3. CDR3 coding DNA: TGTGCCAGCAGCGGCACAGGGGGCGTTATCTCTAGCGAGCAGTACTTC. Protein: CASSGTGGVISSEQYF.